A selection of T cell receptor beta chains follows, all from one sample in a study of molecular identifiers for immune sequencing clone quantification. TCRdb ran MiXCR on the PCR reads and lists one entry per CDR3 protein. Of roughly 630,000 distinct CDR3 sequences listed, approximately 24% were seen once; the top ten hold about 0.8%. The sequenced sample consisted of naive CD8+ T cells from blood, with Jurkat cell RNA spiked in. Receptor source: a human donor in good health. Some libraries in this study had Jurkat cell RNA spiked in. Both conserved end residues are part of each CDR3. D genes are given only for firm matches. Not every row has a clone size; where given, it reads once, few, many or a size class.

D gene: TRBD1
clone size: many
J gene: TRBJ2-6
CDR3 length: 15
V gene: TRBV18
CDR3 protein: CASWDSYSGANVLTF
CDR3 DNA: TGTGCCAGCTGGGACAGTTACTCTGGGGCCAACGTCCTGACTTTC

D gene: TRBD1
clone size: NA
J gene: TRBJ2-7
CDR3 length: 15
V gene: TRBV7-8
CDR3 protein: CASSTPTGQAYEQYF
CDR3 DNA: TGTGCCAGCAGCACACCGACTGGACAGGCCTACGAGCAGTACTTC

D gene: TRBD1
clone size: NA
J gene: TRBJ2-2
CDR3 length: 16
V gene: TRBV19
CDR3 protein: CASSTTWDSGTGELFF
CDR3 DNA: TGTGCCAGTAGTACAACCTGGGACAGCGGCACCGGGGAGCTGTTTTTT

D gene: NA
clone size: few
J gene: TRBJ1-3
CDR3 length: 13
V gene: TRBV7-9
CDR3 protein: CASSLGGVDTIYF
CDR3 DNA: TGTGCCAGCAGCTTAGGAGGGGTCGACACCATATATTTT

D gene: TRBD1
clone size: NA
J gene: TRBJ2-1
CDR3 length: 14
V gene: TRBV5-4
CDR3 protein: CASSLEDRGTEQFF
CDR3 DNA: TGTGCCAGCAGCTTGGAAGACAGGGGCACTGAGCAGTTCTTC

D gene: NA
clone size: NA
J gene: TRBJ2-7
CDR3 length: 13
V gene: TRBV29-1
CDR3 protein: CSVEIATSYEQYF
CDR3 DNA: TGCAGCGTTGAGATAGCCACCTCCTACGAGCAGTACTTC

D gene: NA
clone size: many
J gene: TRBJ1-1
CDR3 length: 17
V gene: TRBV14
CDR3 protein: CASSQDRQVFMNTEAFF
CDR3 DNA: TGTGCCAGCAGCCAAGATCGCCAGGTTTTTATGAACACTGAAGCTTTCTTT

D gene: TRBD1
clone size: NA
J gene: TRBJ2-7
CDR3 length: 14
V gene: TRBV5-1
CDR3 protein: CASSHRDRDHEQYF
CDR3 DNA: TGCGCCAGCAGTCACCGGGACAGGGACCACGAGCAGTACTTC

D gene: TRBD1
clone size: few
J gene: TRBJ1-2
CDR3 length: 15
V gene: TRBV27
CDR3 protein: CASTPFAGGTYGYTF
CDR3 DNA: TGTGCCAGCACTCCCTTTGCAGGGGGCACCTATGGCTACACCTTC

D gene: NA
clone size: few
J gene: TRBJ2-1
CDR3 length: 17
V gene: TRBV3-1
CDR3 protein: CASSQAAGQGIYNEQFF
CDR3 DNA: TGTGCCAGCAGCCAAGCTGCGGGACAAGGGATTTACAATGAGCAGTTCTTC

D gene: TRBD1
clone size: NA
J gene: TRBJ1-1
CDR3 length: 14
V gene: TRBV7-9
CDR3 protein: CASSFGQGSPEAFF
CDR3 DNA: TGTGCCAGCAGCTTTGGACAGGGTTCCCCTGAAGCTTTCTTT

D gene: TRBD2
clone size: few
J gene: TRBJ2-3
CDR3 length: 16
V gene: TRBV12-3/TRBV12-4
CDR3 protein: CASSHGTSGVTDTQYF
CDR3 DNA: TGTGCCAGCAGTCACGGGACTAGCGGGGTCACAGATACGCAGTATTTT

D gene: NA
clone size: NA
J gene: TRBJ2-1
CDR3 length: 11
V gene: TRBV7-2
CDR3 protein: CVSSFPSEQFF
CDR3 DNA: TGTGTCAGCAGCTTTCCTAGCGAGCAGTTCTTC

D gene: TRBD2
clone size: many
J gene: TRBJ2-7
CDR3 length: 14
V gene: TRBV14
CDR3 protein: CASSQRLAVYEQYF
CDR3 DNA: TGTGCCAGCAGCCAAAGACTAGCGGTCTACGAGCAGTACTTC

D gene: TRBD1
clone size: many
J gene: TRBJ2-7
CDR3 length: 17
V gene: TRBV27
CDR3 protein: CASSPSSRTGRSYEQYF
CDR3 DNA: TGTGCCAGCAGTCCCAGCTCCCGGACAGGGCGCTCCTACGAGCAGTACTTC

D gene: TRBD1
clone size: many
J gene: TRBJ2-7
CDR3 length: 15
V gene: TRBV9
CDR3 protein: CASSPGTALLYEQYF
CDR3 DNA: TGTGCCAGCAGCCCAGGGACAGCACTACTATACGAGCAGTACTTC

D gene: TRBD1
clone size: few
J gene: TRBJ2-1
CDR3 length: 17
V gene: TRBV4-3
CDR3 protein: CASSQDTDRGLIHEQFF
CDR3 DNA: TGCGCCAGCAGCCAAGATACGGACAGGGGGCTGATTCATGAGCAGTTCTTC

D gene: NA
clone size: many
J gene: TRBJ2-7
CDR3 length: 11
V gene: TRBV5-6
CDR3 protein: CATQGNNEQYF
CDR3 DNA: TGTGCCACCCAGGGTAATAACGAGCAGTACTTC

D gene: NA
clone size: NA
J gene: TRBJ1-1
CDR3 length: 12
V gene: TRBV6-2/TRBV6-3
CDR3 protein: CASGPRATEAFF
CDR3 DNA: TGTGCCAGCGGTCCGCGGGCCACTGAAGCTTTTTTT

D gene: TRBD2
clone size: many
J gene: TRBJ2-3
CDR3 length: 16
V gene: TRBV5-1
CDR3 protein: CASSLLTSGSADTQYF
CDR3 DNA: TGCGCCAGCAGCTTACTGACTAGCGGAAGCGCAGATACGCAGTATTTT

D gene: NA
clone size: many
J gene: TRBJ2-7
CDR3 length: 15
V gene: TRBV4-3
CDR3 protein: CASSPDRGGYNEQYF
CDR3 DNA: TGCGCCAGCAGCCCAGATCGCGGGGGCTATAACGAGCAGTACTTC

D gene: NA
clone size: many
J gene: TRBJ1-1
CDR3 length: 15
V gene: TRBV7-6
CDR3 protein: CASSPNTDLGPEAFF
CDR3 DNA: TGTGCCAGCAGCCCAAACACAGATTTGGGACCTGAAGCTTTCTTT

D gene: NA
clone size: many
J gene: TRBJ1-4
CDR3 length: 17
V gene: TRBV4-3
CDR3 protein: CASSQEPSGIPNEKLFF
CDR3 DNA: TGCGCCAGCAGCCAGGAACCCTCAGGGATTCCTAATGAAAAACTGTTTTTT

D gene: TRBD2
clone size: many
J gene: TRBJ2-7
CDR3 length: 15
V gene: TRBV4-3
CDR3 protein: CASSPGLAGIGEQYF
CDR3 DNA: TGCGCCAGCAGCCCGGGCCTAGCGGGGATCGGCGAGCAGTACTTC

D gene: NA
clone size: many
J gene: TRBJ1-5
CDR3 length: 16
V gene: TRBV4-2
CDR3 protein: CASSQVLWDSNQPQHF
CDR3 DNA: TGTGCCAGCAGCCAAGTTTTGTGGGATAGCAATCAGCCCCAGCATTTT

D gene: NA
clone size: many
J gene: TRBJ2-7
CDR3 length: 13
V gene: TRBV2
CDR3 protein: CASSERRVFEQYF
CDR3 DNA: TGTGCCAGCAGTGAACGCAGGGTATTCGAGCAGTACTTC

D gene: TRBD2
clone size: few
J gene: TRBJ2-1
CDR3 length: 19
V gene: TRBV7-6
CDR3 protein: CASSLVASGGHRTLNEQFF
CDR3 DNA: TGTGCCAGCAGCTTAGTGGCTAGCGGGGGGCACCGCACTCTCAATGAGCAGTTCTTC

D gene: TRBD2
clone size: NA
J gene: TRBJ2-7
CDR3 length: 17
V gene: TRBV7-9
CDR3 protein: CASSSPESGGLTYEQYF
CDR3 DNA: TGTGCCAGCAGCTCCCCAGAATCGGGAGGTCTAACCTACGAGCAGTACTTC

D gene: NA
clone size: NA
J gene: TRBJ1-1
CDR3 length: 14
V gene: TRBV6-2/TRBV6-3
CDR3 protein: CASSYIWGSTEAFF
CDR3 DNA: TGTGCCAGCAGTTACATATGGGGGTCGACTGAAGCTTTCTTT

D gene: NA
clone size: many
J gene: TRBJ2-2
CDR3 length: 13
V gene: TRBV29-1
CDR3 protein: CSALTTNTGELFF
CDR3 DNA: TGCAGCGCTCTCACTACGAACACCGGGGAGCTGTTTTTT

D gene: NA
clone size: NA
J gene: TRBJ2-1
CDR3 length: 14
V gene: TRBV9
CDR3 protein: CASSVGLTYNEQLF
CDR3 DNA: TGTGCCAGCAGCGTGGGGCTAACCTACAATGAGCAGCTCTTC

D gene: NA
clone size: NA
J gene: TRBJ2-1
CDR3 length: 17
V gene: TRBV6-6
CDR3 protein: CASSSSPTGTPYNEQFF
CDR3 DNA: TGTGCCAGCAGTTCTTCTCCGACAGGCACCCCCTACAATGAGCAGTTCTTC

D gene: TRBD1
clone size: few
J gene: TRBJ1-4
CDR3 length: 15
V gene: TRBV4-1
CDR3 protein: CASSQEDRFNEKLFF
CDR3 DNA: TGCGCCAGCAGCCAAGAGGACAGGTTTAATGAAAAACTGTTTTTT

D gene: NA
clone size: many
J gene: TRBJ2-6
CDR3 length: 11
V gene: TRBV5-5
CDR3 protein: CASSGANVLTF
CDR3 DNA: TGTGCCAGCTCGGGGGCCAACGTCCTGACTTTC

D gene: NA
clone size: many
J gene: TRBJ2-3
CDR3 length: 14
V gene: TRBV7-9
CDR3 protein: CASTYPLSINTQYF
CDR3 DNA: TGTGCCAGCACCTACCCCCTCTCCATTAATACGCAGTATTTT

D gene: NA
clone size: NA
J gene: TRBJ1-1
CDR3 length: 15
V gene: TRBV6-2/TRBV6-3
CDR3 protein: CASSHEVTTGTEAFF
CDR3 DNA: TGTGCCAGCAGCCACGAGGTGACCACTGGTACTGAAGCTTTCTTT

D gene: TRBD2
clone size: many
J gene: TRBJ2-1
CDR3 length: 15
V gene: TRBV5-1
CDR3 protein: CASSLVSSGHNEQFF
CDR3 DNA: TGCGCCAGCAGCTTGGTATCTAGCGGCCACAATGAGCAGTTCTTC

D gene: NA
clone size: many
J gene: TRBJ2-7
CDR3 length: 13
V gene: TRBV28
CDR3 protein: CASSDPPSYEQYF
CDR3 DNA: TGTGCCAGCAGCGACCCGCCCTCCTACGAGCAGTACTTC

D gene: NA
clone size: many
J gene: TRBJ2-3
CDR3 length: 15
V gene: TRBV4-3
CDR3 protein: CASSPGTSSTDTQYF
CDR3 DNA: TGCGCCAGCAGCCCAGGGACATCTAGCACAGATACGCAGTATTTT

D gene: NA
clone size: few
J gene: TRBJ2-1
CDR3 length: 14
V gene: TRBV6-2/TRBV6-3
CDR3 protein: CASTLTPLYNEQFF
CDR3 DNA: TGTGCCAGCACCCTGACTCCCCTCTACAATGAGCAGTTCTTC

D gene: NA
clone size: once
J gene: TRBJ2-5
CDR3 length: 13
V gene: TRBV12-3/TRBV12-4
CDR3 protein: CASSRVLRDSQYF
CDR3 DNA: TGTGCCAGCAGTCGAGTGCTCCGGGACTCCCAGTACTTC

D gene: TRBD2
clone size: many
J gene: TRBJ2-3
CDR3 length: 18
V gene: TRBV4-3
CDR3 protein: CASSQDIPLAVSTDTQYF
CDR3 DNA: TGCGCCAGCAGCCAAGATATACCCCTAGCGGTTAGCACAGATACGCAGTATTTT

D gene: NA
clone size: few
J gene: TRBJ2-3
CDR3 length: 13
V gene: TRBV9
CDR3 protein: CASSAPLLDTQYF
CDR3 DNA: TGTGCCAGCAGCGCGCCCCTCTTGGATACGCAGTATTTT

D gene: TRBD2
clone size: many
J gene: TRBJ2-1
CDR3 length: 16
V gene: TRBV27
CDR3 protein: CASSLLASGGVDEQFF
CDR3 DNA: TGTGCCAGCAGTCTGTTAGCTAGCGGGGGTGTCGATGAGCAGTTCTTC

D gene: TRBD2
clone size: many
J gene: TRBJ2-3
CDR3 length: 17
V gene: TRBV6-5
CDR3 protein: CASSYSSLAGGTDTQYF
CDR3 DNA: TGTGCCAGCAGTTACTCGAGTCTAGCGGGGGGCACAGATACGCAGTATTTT

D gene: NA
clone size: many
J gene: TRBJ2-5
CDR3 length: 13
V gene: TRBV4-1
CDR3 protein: CASSQDDKETQYF
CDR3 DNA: TGCGCCAGCAGCCAGGACGATAAAGAGACCCAGTACTTC

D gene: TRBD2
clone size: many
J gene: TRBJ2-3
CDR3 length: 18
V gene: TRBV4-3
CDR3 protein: CASSQDLLAGALTDTQYF
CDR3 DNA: TGCGCCAGCAGCCAAGATCTTTTAGCGGGGGCCCTCACAGATACGCAGTATTTT

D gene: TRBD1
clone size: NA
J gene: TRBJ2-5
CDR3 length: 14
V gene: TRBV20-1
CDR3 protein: CSARDTGGAETQYF
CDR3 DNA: TGCAGTGCTAGAGATACAGGGGGCGCGGAGACCCAGTACTTC

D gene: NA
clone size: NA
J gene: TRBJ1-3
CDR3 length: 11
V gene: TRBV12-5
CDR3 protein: CASGLPPAIYF
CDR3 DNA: TGTGCTAGTGGTTTACCACCCGCCATATATTTT

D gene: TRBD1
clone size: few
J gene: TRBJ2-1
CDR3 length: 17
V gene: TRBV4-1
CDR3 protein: CASSQIQTGETYNEQFF
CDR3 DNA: TGCGCCAGCAGCCAAATACAGACAGGGGAGACCTACAATGAGCAGTTCTTC